Below, 4 T cell receptor beta chains from the same sample are listed, as sequenced in a study of identical twins. A single record per CDR3 protein comes from TCRdb applying MiXCR to the 5' RACE reads. The data show about 1.7 million distinct CDR3 sequences, about 32% seen once. Material: cord blood. The receptors come from a newborn girl in good health.

The chain is built from TRBV7-2 and TRBJ2-7, with TRBD2 matching 8 bases. Germline V lookup: CDR1 SGHTA, CDR2 FQGNSA. The CDR3 contains 16 residues. Unmatched junction bases numbered 7, after V lost 1 base and J lost 2 bases. Here the CDR3 reads CASSLVFSGATYEQYF. CDR3 DNA: TGTGCCAGCAGCTTAGTTTTTAGCGGGGCGACCTACGAGCAGTACTTC.

The chain couples TRBV7-8 to TRBJ2-4; 9 nucleotides align to TRBD2. CDR3 length: 18 amino acids. CDR1 is SGHVS and CDR2 is FQNEAQ in the germline V gene. V was pared by 1 base and J by 1 base, with 8 bases of the junction left unmatched. CDR3 sequence reads: CASSLEAGGPQAKNIQYF. CDR3 in DNA: TGTGCCAGCAGCTTAGAGGCGGGAGGGCCTCAGGCCAAAAACATTCAGTACTTC.

This clonotype was observed a handful of times. This sequence joins TRBV27 and TRBJ2-7, with 10 bases matching TRBD2. There are 14 residues in the CDR3. The germline gives CDR1 MNHEY, CDR2 SMNVEV (reference sequence). Trimming took 5 bases from V and 7 from J; bases not matched to a gene: 8. DNA of the CDR3: TGTGCCAGCAGTAGGCTAGCGGGGGACAATGAGCAGTACTTC. Translating it yields CASSRLAGDNEQYF.

This clonotype was recorded only once. V is TRBV9 and J is TRBJ2-4, with D tentatively TRBD2 (7 bases). V was clipped by 4 bases and J by 13 bases, with 27 bases between them. Looked up from germline, CDR1 is SGDLS and CDR2 is YYNGEE. CDR3 length: 16 residues. This CDR3 is CASSMGGGGSYNEQYF. CDR3 bases: TGTGCCAGCAGCATGGGGGGCGGGGGCTCCTACAATGAGCAGTACTTC.